The clone carrying this TCR beta chain was observed at least ten times. The junction departs from the called germline gene at one end, perhaps through a read error. Unique molecular identifiers were built into the TCRbeta library. Via MiXCR, TCRdb re-called the PCR reads, giving one row per CDR3 protein. The profile shows around 240,000 distinct CDR3 sequences, over 9.5% of them singletons. This CDR3 contains 11 residues. CDR1 SEHNR and CDR2 FQNEAQ come from the germline V gene (reference sequence). This specimen comes from a study of T-cell reconstitution after alpha-beta-depleted transplantation in children.

The sequencing here drew on PBMCs from the stem cell graft donor, taken from the stem cell graft. The chain is built from TRBV7-9 and TRBJ2-1; 9 bases map to TRBD1. The source of this sequence is a human donor who donated a stem cell graft to a child with SCID. CDR3 DNA sequence: TGTGCCAGCAGCCTATCCGGGACAGGGTATTTC. It encodes CASSLSGTGYF.